The source of this TCR beta chain is a study of spatial heterogeneity in lung cancer (dated by TCRdb to between 2017 and 2020). For context, the study as a whole: Beta-chain transcripts were consistently detected in greater numbers than alpha-chain transcripts, which likely reflects a higher abundance of beta-chain transcripts. A strong correlation was found between TCR transcript counts in tumor regions and a T cell transcriptional module score from matched bulk RNA-seq. In the raw uncorrected reads, each unique combination of TCR and UMI appeared more than ten times on average. Nonsynonymous mutation counts, determined by whole-exome sequencing of tumor tissue, were related to TCR repertoire features. The study quantitatively compared TCR alpha and beta repertoires across multiple tumor regions, matched nontumor lung and blood in non-small cell lung cancer. At surgery, some 200 tumor regions, around 65 matched nontumor lung samples and 45 to 60 PBMC samples were TCR-sequenced for both alpha and beta chains.

Overall results and qualifications from the work: TCR-seq coverage of tumor T cells was estimated at only approximately 7% for alpha chains and 13% for beta chains. Confirming at a functional level the hypothesis that regional TCRs recognize regional mutations was considered to require additional single-cell paired TCR alpha and beta sequencing. The count of ubiquitous expanded TCRs correlated with the count of ubiquitous nonsynonymous mutations, and the count of regional expanded TCRs correlated with the count of regional nonsynonymous mutations. The tumor nonsynonymous mutation count correlated with the number of expanded alpha and beta TCRs within the tumor.

Remarks on this clonotype: Its antigen has not been determined. No much larger clonotype is one base removed from it; base qualities were not supplied.

Libraries were made using 5' RACE. TCRdb records NextSeq 500 as the sequencer. To allow correction of PCR and sequencing errors, the TCR library protocol tagged every TCR cDNA molecule with a unique molecular identifier. The published analysis was carried out like this. Decombinator tools were used for TCR identification, UMI-based error correction and CDR3 extraction. Expanded TCRs were defined as those above a frequency of 2 per 1,000, corresponding to the top 1% of the tumor frequency distribution. Expanded tumor TCRs statistically deemed absent (corrected P<0.05) from at least one tumor region were classed as regional, and all other expanded tumor TCRs were classed as ubiquitous. Renyi diversity was computed with the R vegan package after each repertoire had been subsampled 100 times to 5,000 TCRs. CDR3 similarity networks were constructed using string-kernel similarity of amino acid triplets, with links drawn between CDR3s whose pairwise similarity was above 0.82. TCRdb's own reprocessing of the public reads used fastp at Q25 and MiXCR and kept productive beta chains. Each record represents a unique CDR3 protein, reported with the most common genes and DNA among its rows. TCRdb assigned the V and J calls; the authors' analysis was not used. For this sample there are a few thousand distinct CDR3 sequences; roughly 7.8% appear just once. About 17% of the sample is taken by the ten largest.

In light of the paper, this sample's time point label describes: sample taken at primary tumor resection. Donors were about 70 patients with early-stage, untreated non-small cell lung cancer from the lung TRACERx cohort. TCR sequencing used whole RNA extracted from tumor and nontumor lung tissue, or from cryopreserved PBMC samples, without cell sorting. Only patients with enough RNA available from two or more tumor regions were chosen for TCR sequencing. Before being selected, tumor and adjacent nontumor lung specimens were reviewed by a lung pathologist. Trimming leaves V shorter by 0 bases and J shorter by 5 bases, with the junction holding 10 bases beyond the gene matches. CDR1 is given as LGHNA and CDR2 as YSLEER, both from the germline V gene. From the cysteine through the phenylalanine, the CDR3 covers 16 amino acids. Only CDR3 DNA remains: 48 bases, in frame from the first base.

This receptor chain uses TRBV4-3 and TRBJ2-7; 7 bases in the junction line up with TRBD1. The sequenced sample was lung tumor tissue, obtained at surgery. This TCR derives from a female donor with early-stage non-small cell lung cancer. The CDR3 sequence is CASSQDYRGGRDEQYF. The bases are TGCGCCAGCAGCCAAGATTACAGGGGCGGGCGGGACGAGCAGTACTTC.